The T cell receptor (beta chain) under discussion was sequenced for a study of OX40 agonist ivuxolimab in advanced cancers. At the level of the study: Patients received ivuxolimab, an agonistic anti-OX40 (CD134) antibody.

Trimming stripped 7 bases from V and 7 bases from J, with 14 bases between. Germline-derived CDR1 and CDR2 are SNHLY and FYNNEI. This CDR3 has 13 residues. The method was immunoSEQ multiplex PCR; TCRdb's version includes in-frame clones alone and lacks a portion of them. Of 70,000 to 95,000 clones in the sample, 86% were seen once. The rearrangement joins TRBV2 to TRBJ2-1; a possible D gene is TRBD1 (6 bases). The starting material was CD4+ or CD8+ T cells sorted from blood, obtained in a trial of the OX40 agonist ivuxolimab. This receptor was taken from an adult with an advanced solid tumor such as melanoma, head and neck, liver or kidney cancer. The CDR3 region is CASTLGAENEQFF. As DNA, the CDR3 is TGTGCCAGCACCTTGGGGGCCGAAAATGAGCAGTTCTTC.